A selection of T cell receptor beta chains follows, all from one sample in a study of blood T cell repertoires in COVID-19. TCRdb's copy holds only in-frame clones and misses some; the assay was immunoSEQ multiplex PCR. The sample consists of some 160,000 clones, around 88% of them appearing once. Sequencing was done on a sample of peripheral blood. The receptors originated from a woman aged 70-85 years who had recovered from COVID-19. Each CDR3 is given with its conserved first and last residue. The order of the fields is J gene, V gene, clone size, D gene, CDR3 protein, CDR3 DNA. A D gene is named only where the DNA matches it firmly. Rows give clone size only sometimes, using once, few, many, or a class for an expanded clone.

TRBJ2-1	TRBV19	.	.	CASRPWGERRDEQFF	TGTGCCAGTAGGCCCTGGGGGGAGAGGCGGGATGAGCAGTTCTTC
TRBJ1-1	TRBV6-2/TRBV6-3	.	.	CASSYSGSEAFF	TGTGCCAGCAGTTACTCGGGCAGTGAAGCTTTCTTT
TRBJ2-5	TRBV18	.	TRBD2	CASSVAGAGETQYF	TGTGCCAGCTCAGTAGCGGGAGCAGGGGAGACCCAGTACTTC
TRBJ2-7	TRBV29-1	.	TRBD2	CSVGLAAYEQYF	TGCAGCGTGGGACTAGCGGCCTACGAGCAGTACTTC
TRBJ1-3	TRBV19	.	TRBD1	CASTQGDSGNTIYF	TGTGCCAGTACTCAGGGGGACTCTGGAAACACCATATATTTT
TRBJ1-3	TRBV5-1	few	.	CASSLGLTGWGNTIYF	TGCGCCAGCAGCTTGGGGCTGACAGGCTGGGGAAACACCATATATTTT
TRBJ2-5	TRBV3-1/TRBV3-2	few	.	CASSQGAGRETQYF	TGTGCCAGCAGCCAAGGGGCGGGGCGAGAGACCCAGTACTTC
TRBJ1-2	TRBV5-1	.	TRBD1	CASTRAGTGEEAYGYTF	TGCGCCAGCACTAGGGCCGGGACAGGGGAAGAGGCCTATGGCTACACCTTC
TRBJ2-1	TRBV3-1/TRBV3-2	.	.	CASSPVGSAPGREQFF	TGTGCCAGCAGCCCCGTTGGGAGCGCCCCGGGGAGAGAGCAGTTCTTC
TRBJ1-1	TRBV12-3/TRBV12-4	.	.	CATNPRGDTEAFF	TGTGCCACCAATCCCCGGGGGGACACTGAAGCTTTCTTT
TRBJ2-5	TRBV7-8	.	.	CASSQGYGPETQYF	TGTGCCAGCAGCCAGGGGTATGGGCCGGAGACCCAGTACTTC
TRBJ2-1	TRBV5-4	.	TRBD1	CASSLASGQGRRGEQFF	TGTGCCAGCAGCTTGGCTTCGGGACAGGGGAGGAGGGGTGAGCAGTTCTTC
TRBJ1-6	TRBV30	.	.	CAWRDRGNSPLHF	TGTGCCTGGAGGGACCGGGGTAATTCACCCCTCCACTTT
TRBJ2-5	TRBV11-2	.	TRBD2	CASSLGRGTRRETQYF	TGTGCCAGCAGCTTGGGGCGGGGGACTAGGAGAGAGACCCAGTACTTC
TRBJ1-4	TRBV15	.	.	CATSSRGSGVKLFF	TGTGCCACCAGCAGCCGGGGGTCCGGGGTAAAACTGTTTTTT
TRBJ1-1	TRBV6-1	.	.	CASSEPAVNTEAFF	TGTGCCAGCAGTGAACCCGCGGTGAACACTGAAGCTTTCTTT
TRBJ2-3	TRBV19	.	.	CASSIDRADTQYF	TGTGCCAGTAGTATAGATCGGGCAGATACGCAGTATTTT
TRBJ1-3	TRBV2	once	TRBD1	CASSSQGAGNTIYF	TGTGCCAGCAGTTCCCAGGGGGCTGGAAACACCATATATTTT
TRBJ2-7	TRBV7-2	.	TRBD2	CASSLVGGGTTIYEQYF	TGTGCCAGCAGCTTAGTCGGTGGCGGGACTACTATCTACGAGCAGTACTTC
TRBJ2-1	TRBV10-3	.	.	CAISESLDWPNEGEQFF	TGTGCCATCAGTGAGTCCCTGGACTGGCCCAATGAGGGTGAGCAGTTCTTC
TRBJ2-2	TRBV7-2	.	.	CASSLSAGELFF	TGTGCCAGCAGCTTATCTGCCGGGGAGCTGTTTTTT
TRBJ2-6	TRBV19	.	.	CATSGHLSGANVLTF	TGTGCCACCTCCGGTCACCTCTCTGGGGCCAACGTCCTGACTTTC
TRBJ2-1	TRBV27	few	.	CASSSGPGQTNGDEQFF	TGTGCCAGCAGTTCGGGTCCTGGGCAGACAAACGGGGATGAGCAGTTCTTC
TRBJ1-1	TRBV19	.	.	CASSIGVGRGHPNTEAFF	TGTGCCAGTAGTATAGGAGTCGGCAGGGGACACCCGAACACTGAAGCTTTCTTT
TRBJ2-2	TRBV18	.	.	CASSPRAGVNTGELFF	TGTGCCAGCTCACCGCGGGCAGGGGTGAACACCGGGGAGCTGTTTTTT
TRBJ2-7	TRBV5-5	.	TRBD1	CASSLVGGQGLGEQYF	TGTGCCAGCAGCTTGGTAGGGGGACAGGGACTCGGGGAGCAGTACTTC
TRBJ1-4	TRBV7-9	.	TRBD1	CASSGWTGIGARGEKLFF	TGTGCCAGCAGCGGATGGACAGGGATCGGGGCCCGAGGGGAAAAACTGTTTTTT
TRBJ1-5	TRBV30	.	.	CAWSPRGGDYSNQPQHF	TGTGCCTGGAGTCCCCGGGGAGGCGACTATAGCAATCAGCCCCAGCATTTT
TRBJ2-7	TRBV2	few	.	CASRLQADEQYF	TGTGCCAGCAGGTTGCAGGCCGACGAGCAGTACTTC
TRBJ1-2	TRBV6-5	few	TRBD1	CASSFQGQGAYGYTF	TGTGCCAGCAGTTTCCAGGGACAGGGGGCGTATGGCTACACCTTC
TRBJ2-1	TRBV3-1/TRBV3-2	.	TRBD1	CASHDRVYNEQFF	TGTGCCAGCCACGACAGGGTCTACAATGAGCAGTTCTTC
TRBJ1-5	TRBV6-6	.	.	CASHVGSNQPQHF	TGTGCCAGCCACGTCGGGAGCAATCAGCCCCAGCATTTT
TRBJ1-1	TRBV30	.	.	CAWSVRGGTEAFF	TGTGCCTGGAGTGTGAGGGGAGGCACTGAAGCTTTCTTT
TRBJ2-7	TRBV6-5	.	.	CASRRDISYEQYF	TGTGCCAGCAGACGGGACATCTCCTACGAGCAGTACTTC